The 8 T cell receptor beta chains below were found in one sample sequenced in a study of breast tumors, draining lymph nodes, adjacent tissues. Axillary draining lymph nodes of breast cancer patients supplied the node samples. TCRdb re-derived calls from the multiplex PCR reads in MiXCR, one entry per CDR3 protein. This sample has about 130,000 distinct CDR3 sequences, with 20% found just once. What was sequenced was axillary lymph node tissue. These receptors were taken from a female donor with breast cancer. Some clones in this sample may be carry-over from other donors' samples.

The table lists this clonotype with a few counts. The rearrangement joins TRBV6-5 to TRBJ2-3; D is possibly TRBD2 (7 bases). V was shortened by 2 bases and J by 4 bases, with 13 bases between the two germline ends. This CDR3 contains 15 residues. The V gene's germline CDR1 is MNHEY and CDR2 SVGAGI. CDR3 amino acids: CASSYLTGRADTQYF. The CDR3 nucleotides are TGTGCCAGCAGTTACCTCACAGGGAGGGCAGATACGCAGTATTTT.

The chain carries TRBV3-1 and TRBJ2-3; D call uncertain. The V gene lost 0 bases and the J gene lost 7 bases, with 17 bases spanning the gap. CDR1 is LGHDT, CDR2 YNNKEL, per germline (reference sequence). The CDR3 sequence is 16 residues long. The CDR3, as DNA: TGTGCCAGCAGCCAAGAGGCGTGGGCCCAACAGTATACGCAGTATTTT. Encoded protein: CASSQEAWAQQYTQYF.

This clonotype has ten or more counts. The rearrangement links TRBV20-1 to TRBJ1-6; 8 nucleotides align to TRBD1. The CDR3 spans 15 residues. J was trimmed by 7 bases and V by 2 bases; bases with no gene match: 7. Germline V gene sequence: CDR1 DFQATT, CDR2 SNEGSKA (reference sequence). The CDR3 DNA reads as TGCAGTGCTAGACTGCTGGACAGGGAAAATTCACCCCTCCACTTT. It codes for CSARLLDRENSPLHF.

In its sample, this clonotype was seen many times. The rearrangement links TRBV20-1 to TRBJ1-2; unclear D gene. V was trimmed by 0 bases and J by 7 bases, leaving 9 bases between them. The CDR3 covers 12 residues. CDR1 is DFQATT and CDR2 is SNEGSKA in the germline V gene (reference sequence). The CDR3 region is CSAREVRVGYTF. For the CDR3, the DNA is TGCAGTGCTAGAGAAGTGAGGGTTGGCTACACCTTC.

This clonotype was counted at least ten times. The J gene is TRBJ2-7, the V gene TRBV7-2; the match to TRBD2 covers 11 bases. V lost 1 base, J lost 9 bases, and 8 bases stayed unmatched. The length of the CDR3 is 15 residues. Germline values: CDR1 SGHTA, CDR2 FQGNSA. In DNA form, the CDR3 reads TGTGCCAGCAGCTTAGTTATTAGCGGGAGGGGGGTGCAGTACTTC. Its protein product is CASSLVISGRGVQYF.

This clonotype appeared many times. The chain carries TRBV2 and TRBJ2-1; tentatively, D is TRBD1 (6 bases). V lost 6 bases, J lost 6 bases, and 18 bases lay in between. The CDR3 length is 15 residues. Germline values: CDR1 SNHLY, CDR2 FYNNEI. CDR3 sequence (DNA): TGTGCCAGCAGCCGAGGTGGGGGCGCGGTCAATGAGCAGTTCTTC. Translation: CASSRGGGAVNEQFF.

This clonotype has a count of ten or more. The chain carries TRBV11-2 and TRBJ2-1, with 8 nucleotides matching TRBD2. Trimming at V came to 1 base and at J to 5 bases, leaving 4 bases not matched to a gene. The CDR3 loop spans 15 amino acids. Germline V gene lookup returns CDR1 SGHAT and CDR2 FQNNGV. The CDR3 here is CASSLGLATDNEQFF. CDR3 nucleotides: TGTGCCAGCAGCTTAGGACTAGCGACCGACAATGAGCAGTTCTTC.

As concerns this clonotype: A much larger clone sits a single nucleotide away, making a read error possible. This chain uses TRBV7-6 with TRBJ1-5; D is possibly TRBD1 (6 bases). The germline V gene has CDR1 SGHVS and CDR2 FNYEAQ. This CDR3 has 17 residues. V shed 8 bases and J shed 0 bases, with 20 bases lying between them. Here the CDR3 DNA reads TGTGCCAGCGGCCCCGCCAGGGGAGACTTTAGCAATCAGCCCCAGCATTTT. Its translation is CASGPARGDFSNQPQHF.